Shown below are 5 T cell receptor beta chains from a single sample sequenced in a study of blood T cells in healthy people across ages. Primers used in a second PCR of roughly 7 to 11 cycles were a sample-barcoded 5' primer and a J-beta primer mix. MiXCR, run by TCRdb on the 5' RACE reads, gives a single entry per CDR3 protein. The sample shows 750,000 to 950,000 distinct CDR3 sequences, 29% of them seen only once. The same specimen was also included in a second study, on T cells of mothers and their children.

The source material was blood. The source is a woman aged 40 to 50 in good health.

This clonotype came up once. This chain links TRBV4-1 with TRBJ2-4; 8 positions agree with TRBD2. The CDR3 loop spans 16 amino acids. CDR1 and CDR2 from the germline V gene are MGHRA and YSYEKL. The junction had 9 bases not matched to a gene; V was cut back by 0 bases and J by 8 bases. This CDR3 reads CASSQDRTGGPDIQYF. Here the CDR3 DNA reads TGCGCCAGCAGCCAAGATCGTACGGGAGGGCCAGACATTCAGTACTTC.

The chain is built from TRBV27 and TRBJ1-1; D is possibly TRBD1 (6 bases). The CDR3 runs 15 residues. Trimming took off 3 bases at V and 1 base at J, with 12 bases between the two ends. CDR1 is MNHEY, CDR2 SMNVEV, per germline (reference sequence). CDR3 protein: CASSFGSGANTEAFF. The CDR3 region has the DNA TGTGCCAGCAGTTTCGGGTCAGGGGCGAACACTGAAGCTTTCTTT.

This clonotype appeared many times. The chain is built from TRBV4-3 and TRBJ1-2; D unresolved. The ends were cut back, 4 bases at V and 2 bases at J, with 14 bases in the middle. This CDR3 is built from 15 residues. Germline assignment: CDR1 LGHNA and CDR2 YSLEER. As DNA, the CDR3 is TGCGCCAGCAGCCCCTTGGAGGGAGGAAACTATGGCTACACCTTC. Translation: CASSPLEGGNYGYTF.

V is TRBV19 and J is TRBJ2-7; D unclear. The germline V gene has CDR1 LNHDA and CDR2 SQIVND (reference sequence). The CDR3 sequence is 13 residues long. Trimming left V 0 bases short and J 4 bases short, with 7 bases between. The CDR3 here is CASSIETGYEQYF. The CDR3 bases are TGTGCCAGTAGTATAGAAACCGGGTACGAGCAGTACTTC.

This clonotype appeared many times. The chain has TRBV24-1 and TRBJ2-1; weak D call: TRBD1 (6 bases). The germline V and J ends were trimmed by 5 bases and 0 bases, with 13 bases remaining between them. This CDR3 contains 16 residues. Germline lookup yields CDR1 KGHDR and CDR2 SFDVKD. The CDR3 spells CATSGQDHLSYNEQFF. Written as DNA, the CDR3 is TGTGCCACCAGTGGACAGGACCATCTCTCCTACAATGAGCAGTTCTTC.